A single sample gave rise to the 7 T cell receptor beta chains below, sequenced in a study of blood T cell repertoires in COVID-19. Libraries were prepared by immunoSEQ multiplex PCR; TCRdb keeps only in-frame clonotypes and omits some of them. The data contain over 120,000 clones, about 89% of them singletons. Material: peripheral blood. These TCRs come from a man in his fifties or sixties who had recovered from COVID-19.

V usage is TRBV18 and J usage is TRBJ2-7; TRBD2 aligns across 12 bases. The CDR3 is 15 residues long. After removal of 5 bases from V and 1 base from J, the junction contained 3 bases not matched to a gene. Per the germline V gene, CDR1 is KGHSH and CDR2 is LQKENI. The CDR3 protein is CASSETSGGSYEQYF. As DNA, the CDR3 is TGTGCCAGCTCAGAAACTAGCGGGGGGTCCTACGAGCAGTACTTC.

The rearrangement uses TRBV5-4 and TRBJ2-2, with 7 bases identical to TRBD2. The CDR3 is made up of 15 amino acids. The germline V gene encodes CDR1 SGHNT and CDR2 YYREEE (reference sequence). V trimming: 4 bases; J trimming: 3 bases; junction bases outside the gene matches: 6. This chain's CDR3 is CASSKGLGDTGELFF. The CDR3 region has the DNA TGTGCCAGCAGCAAAGGACTAGGAGACACCGGGGAGCTGTTTTTT. The variable domain in full, with the rest retrieved from reference TRBV5-4 and TRBJ2-2, is ETGVTQSPTHLIKTRGQQVTLRCSSQSGHNTVSWYQQALGQGPQFIFQYYREEENGRGNFPPRFSGLQFPNYSSELNVNALELDDSALYLCASSKGLGDTGELFFGEGSRLTVL.

V is TRBV18 and J is TRBJ2-3; 7 bases agree with TRBD1. Trimming at V came to 0 bases and at J to 2 bases, leaving 14 bases not matched to a gene. Germline CDR1 and CDR2: KGHSH and LQKENI. This CDR3 has 19 amino acids. CDR3 DNA sequence: TGTGCCAGCTCACCACCGGGACAGATAACTGCTACCAACACAGATACGCAGTATTTT. This sequence encodes CASSPPGQITATNTDTQYF.

V usage is TRBV10-3 and J usage is TRBJ2-3, with 8 bases identical to TRBD1. The J segment lost 4 bases and the V segment lost 6 bases, leaving 3 bases of the junction unmatched. The CDR3 consists of 13 residues. Germline V lookup: CDR1 ENHRY, CDR2 SYGVKD. The chain's CDR3 is CAISQGAADTQYF. CDR3 DNA: TGTGCCATCAGCCAGGGGGCGGCAGATACGCAGTATTTT.

The rearrangement links TRBV11-2 to TRBJ2-3; 7 nucleotides align to TRBD2. There are 15 residues in the CDR3. Germline V gene data show CDR1 as SGHAT and CDR2 as FQNNGV. V lost 2 bases to trimming and J lost 4 bases; unmatched junction nucleotides: 6. The CDR3 reads CASSLWGGYADTQYF. The CDR3 nucleotides read TGTGCCAGCAGCTTATGGGGGGGGTACGCAGATACGCAGTATTTT. The complete variable domain, with remaining parts taken from reference TRBV11-2 and TRBJ2-3, reads EAGVAQSPRYKIIEKRQSVAFWCNPISGHATLYWYQQILGQGPKLLIQFQNNGVVDDSQLPKDRFSAERLKGVDSTLKIQPAKLEDSAVYLCASSLWGGYADTQYFGPGTRLTVL.

This clone was seen a single time. The chain recombines TRBV5-1 with TRBJ1-1; 8 bases line up with TRBD1. The CDR3 consists of 15 residues. The ends lost 4 bases at V and 1 base at J; junction bases unmatched: 6. Germline values: CDR1 SGHRS, CDR2 YFSETQ. The CDR3 bases are TGCGCCAGCAGCACTGTAGGACAGGGGAACACTGAAGCTTTCTTT. Protein: CASSTVGQGNTEAFF.

The rearrangement joins TRBV4-3 to TRBJ2-1; D perhaps matches TRBD1 (6 bases). V was trimmed by 1 base and J by 9 bases, leaving 25 bases between them. The CDR3 sequence is 18 residues long. Germline V lookup: CDR1 LGHNA, CDR2 YSLEER. The CDR3 sequence is CASSQVAGRGSTWGEQFF. In DNA form, the CDR3 reads TGCGCCAGCAGCCAAGTCGCTGGCAGGGGTAGTACGTGGGGTGAGCAGTTCTTC.